This paragraph reports one T cell receptor (beta chain). V lost 1 base to trimming and J lost 4 bases, with 6 bases between them. Germline V gene lookup returns CDR1 SGHRS and CDR2 YFSETQ. This CDR3 has 13 amino acids. The data originate from a study of blood T cell repertoires in COVID-19. Study context: Italy, Spain and the United States were the sources of the convalescent and acute COVID-19 samples. Sample material is recorded as cDNA or gDNA derived from T cells, B-cell-depleted T cells, or PBMCs.

Clones were read by immunoSEQ multiplex PCR, and TCRdb kept only the in-frame ones, dropping some. The sample has around 400,000 clones, more than 70% seen once. This chain links TRBV5-1 with TRBJ1-3; no reliable D call. The source is a woman aged 55-70 years with COVID-19, enrolled during active disease. The specimen sequenced was peripheral blood. The CDR3 bases are TGCGCCAGCAGCTTGTCAGGAGGAAACACCATATATTTT. Translation: CASSLSGGNTIYF.